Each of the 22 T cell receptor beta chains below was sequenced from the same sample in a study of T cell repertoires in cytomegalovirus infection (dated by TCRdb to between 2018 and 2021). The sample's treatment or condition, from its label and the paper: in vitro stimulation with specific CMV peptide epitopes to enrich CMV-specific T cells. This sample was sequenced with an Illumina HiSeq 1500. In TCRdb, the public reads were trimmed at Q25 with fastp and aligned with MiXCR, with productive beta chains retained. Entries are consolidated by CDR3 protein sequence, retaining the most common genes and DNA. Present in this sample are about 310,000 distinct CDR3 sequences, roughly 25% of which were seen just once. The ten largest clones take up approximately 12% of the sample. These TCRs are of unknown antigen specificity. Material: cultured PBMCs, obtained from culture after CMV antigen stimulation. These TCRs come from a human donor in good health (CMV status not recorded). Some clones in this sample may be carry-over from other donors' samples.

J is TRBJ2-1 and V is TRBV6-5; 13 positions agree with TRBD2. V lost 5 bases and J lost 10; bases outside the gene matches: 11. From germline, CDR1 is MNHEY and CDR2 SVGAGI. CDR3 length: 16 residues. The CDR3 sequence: CASSPELAGGVLEQFF. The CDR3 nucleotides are TGTGCCAGCAGTCCGGAACTAGCGGGAGGGGTGCTCGAGCAGTTCTTC.

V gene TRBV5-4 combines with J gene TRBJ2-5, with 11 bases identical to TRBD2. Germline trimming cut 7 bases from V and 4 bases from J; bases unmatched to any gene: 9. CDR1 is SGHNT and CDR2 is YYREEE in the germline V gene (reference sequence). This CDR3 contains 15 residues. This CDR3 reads CASSLAGVRAETQYF. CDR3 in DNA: TGTGCCAGCTCACTAGCGGGAGTGAGGGCAGAGACCCAGTACTTC.

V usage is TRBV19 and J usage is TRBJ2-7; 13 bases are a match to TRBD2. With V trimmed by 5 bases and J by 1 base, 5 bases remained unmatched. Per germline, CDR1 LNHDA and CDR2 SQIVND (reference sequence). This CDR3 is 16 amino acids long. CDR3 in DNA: TGTGCCAGTAGTGCCAGGACTAGCGGGGGATCCTACGAGCAGTACTTC. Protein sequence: CASSARTSGGSYEQYF.

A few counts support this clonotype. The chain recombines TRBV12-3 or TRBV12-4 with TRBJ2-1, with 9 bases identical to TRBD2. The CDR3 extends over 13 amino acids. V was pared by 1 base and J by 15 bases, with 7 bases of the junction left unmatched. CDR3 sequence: CASSLVASGVGFF. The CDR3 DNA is TGTGCCAGCAGTTTAGTAGCTAGCGGGGTGGGGTTCTTC.

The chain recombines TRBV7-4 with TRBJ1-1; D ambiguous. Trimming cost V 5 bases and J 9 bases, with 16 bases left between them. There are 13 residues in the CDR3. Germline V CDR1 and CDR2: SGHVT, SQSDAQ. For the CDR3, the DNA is TGTGCCAGCAGCATCGAGTCGAGGTTTCAAGCTTTCTTT. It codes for CASSIESRFQAFF.

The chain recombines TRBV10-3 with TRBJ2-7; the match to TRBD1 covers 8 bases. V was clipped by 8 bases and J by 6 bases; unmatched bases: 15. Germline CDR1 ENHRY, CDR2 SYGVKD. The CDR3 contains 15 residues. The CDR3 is CAIGGPGQGLSEQYV. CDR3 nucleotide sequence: TGTGCCATCGGGGGACCTGGACAGGGACTTTCCGAGCAGTACGTC.

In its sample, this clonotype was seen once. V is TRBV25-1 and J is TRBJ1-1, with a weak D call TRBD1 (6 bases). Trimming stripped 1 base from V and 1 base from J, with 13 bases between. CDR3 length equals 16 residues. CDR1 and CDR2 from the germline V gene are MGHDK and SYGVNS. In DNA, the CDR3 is TGTGCCAGCAGTGAATTGGGGGGCCGGGGGAACACTGAAGCTTTCTTT. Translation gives CASSELGGRGNTEAFF.

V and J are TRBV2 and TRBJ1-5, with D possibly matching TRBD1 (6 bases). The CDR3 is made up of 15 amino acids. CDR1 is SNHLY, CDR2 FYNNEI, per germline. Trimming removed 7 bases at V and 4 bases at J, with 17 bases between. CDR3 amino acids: CASKVPGGGNQPQHF. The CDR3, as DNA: TGTGCCAGCAAGGTTCCGGGAGGGGGTAATCAGCCCCAGCATTTT.

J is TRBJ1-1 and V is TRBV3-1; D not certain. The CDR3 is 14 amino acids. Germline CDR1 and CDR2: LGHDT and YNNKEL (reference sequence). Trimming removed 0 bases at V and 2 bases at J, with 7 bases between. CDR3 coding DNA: TGTGCCAGCAGCCAAGATTCGAGCAACACTGAAGCTTTCTTT. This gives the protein CASSQDSSNTEAFF.

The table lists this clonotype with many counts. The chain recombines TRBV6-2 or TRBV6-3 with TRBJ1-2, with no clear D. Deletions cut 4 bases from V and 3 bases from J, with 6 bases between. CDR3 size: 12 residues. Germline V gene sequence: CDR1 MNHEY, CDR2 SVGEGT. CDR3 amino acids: CASSLQYYGYTF. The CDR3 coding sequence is TGTGCCAGCAGTTTACAGTACTATGGCTACACCTTC.

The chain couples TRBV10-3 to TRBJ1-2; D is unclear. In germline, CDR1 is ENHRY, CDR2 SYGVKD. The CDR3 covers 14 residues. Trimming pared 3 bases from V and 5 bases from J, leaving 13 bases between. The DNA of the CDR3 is TGTGCCATCAGTGACGGGCCCCCACTTTATGGCTACACCTTC. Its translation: CAISDGPPLYGYTF.

CDR3: CASSYQGRAGGGEETQYF. The DNA for the CDR3 is TGTGCCAGCAGTTACCAGGGTCGAGCGGGAGGGGGGGAAGAGACCCAGTACTTC. The chain is built from TRBV6-5 and TRBJ2-5; 10 bases agree with TRBD2. The CDR3 spans 18 residues. CDR1 is MNHEY, CDR2 SVGAGI, per germline. The V segment lost 2 bases and the J segment 3 bases; nucleotides outside the gene matches: 12.

CDR3 protein: CAIRPPDRPNTEAFF. CDR3 DNA: TGTGCCATCAGGCCCCCCGACAGGCCGAACACTGAAGCTTTCTTT. The chain joins TRBV10-3 to TRBJ1-1; D might be TRBD1 (6 bases). CDR3 length equals 15 residues. The V and J ends lost 6 bases and 1 base respectively, with 15 bases between them. Germline lookup yields CDR1 ENHRY and CDR2 SYGVKD.

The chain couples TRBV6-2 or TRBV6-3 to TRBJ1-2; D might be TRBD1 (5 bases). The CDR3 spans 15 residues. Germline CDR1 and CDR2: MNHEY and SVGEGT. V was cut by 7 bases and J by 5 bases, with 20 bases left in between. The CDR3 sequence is CASILDRGGGYGYTF. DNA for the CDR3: TGTGCCAGCATCCTCGACCGCGGGGGAGGTTATGGCTACACCTTC.

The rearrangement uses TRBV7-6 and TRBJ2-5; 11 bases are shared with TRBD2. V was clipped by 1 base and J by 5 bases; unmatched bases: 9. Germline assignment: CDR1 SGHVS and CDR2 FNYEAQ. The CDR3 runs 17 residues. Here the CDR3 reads CASSLEPRLAGRETQYF. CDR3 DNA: TGTGCCAGCAGCTTAGAACCTCGACTAGCGGGACGGGAGACCCAGTACTTC.

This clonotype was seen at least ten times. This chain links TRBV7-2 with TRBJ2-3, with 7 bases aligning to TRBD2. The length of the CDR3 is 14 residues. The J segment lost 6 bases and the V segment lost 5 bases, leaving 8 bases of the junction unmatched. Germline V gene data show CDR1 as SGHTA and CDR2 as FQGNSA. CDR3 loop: CASSPLRERDTQYF. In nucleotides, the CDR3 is TGTGCCAGCAGCCCCCTGCGGGAGAGGGATACGCAGTATTTT.

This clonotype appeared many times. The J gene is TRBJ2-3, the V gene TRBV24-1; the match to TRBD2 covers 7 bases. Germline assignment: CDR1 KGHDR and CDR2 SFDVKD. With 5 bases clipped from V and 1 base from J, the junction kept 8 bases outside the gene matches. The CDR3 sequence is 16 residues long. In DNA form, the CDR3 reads TGTGCCACCAGTGTTGCCGCGGGAGTCGGCACAGATACGCAGTATTTT. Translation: CATSVAAGVGTDTQYF.

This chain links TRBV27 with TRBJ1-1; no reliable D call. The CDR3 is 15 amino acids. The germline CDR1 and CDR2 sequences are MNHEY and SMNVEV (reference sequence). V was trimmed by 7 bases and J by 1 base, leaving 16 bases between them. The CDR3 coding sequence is TGTGCCAGCAAAAGCGGTTTTGGGTGGAACACTGAAGCTTTCTTT. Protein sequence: CASKSGFGWNTEAFF.

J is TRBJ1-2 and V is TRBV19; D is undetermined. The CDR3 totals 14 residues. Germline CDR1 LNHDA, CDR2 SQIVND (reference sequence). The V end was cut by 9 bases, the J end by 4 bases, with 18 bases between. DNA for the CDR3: TGTGCCAGCACCGGCCGTGAATATCCCTATGGCTACACCTTC. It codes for CASTGREYPYGYTF.

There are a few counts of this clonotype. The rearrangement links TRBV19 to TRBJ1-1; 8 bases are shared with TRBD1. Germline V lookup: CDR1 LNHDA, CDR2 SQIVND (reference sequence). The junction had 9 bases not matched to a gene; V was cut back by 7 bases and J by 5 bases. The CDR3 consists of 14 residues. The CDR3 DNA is TGTGCCAGTATACAGCAGGGGGCCTGGACTGAAGCTTTCTTT. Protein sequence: CASIQQGAWTEAFF.

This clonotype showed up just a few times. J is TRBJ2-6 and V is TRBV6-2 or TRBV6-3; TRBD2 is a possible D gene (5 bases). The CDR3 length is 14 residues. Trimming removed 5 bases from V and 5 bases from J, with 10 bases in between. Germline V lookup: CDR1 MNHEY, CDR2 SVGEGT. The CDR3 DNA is TGTGCCAGCAGTCTGAGGGTCCGGGCCAACGTCCTGACTTTC. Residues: CASSLRVRANVLTF.

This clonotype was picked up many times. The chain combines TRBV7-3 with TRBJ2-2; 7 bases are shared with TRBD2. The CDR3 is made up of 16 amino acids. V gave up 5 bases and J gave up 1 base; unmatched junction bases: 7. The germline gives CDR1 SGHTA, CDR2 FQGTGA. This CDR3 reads CASSPTREQNTGELFF. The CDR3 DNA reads TGTGCCAGCAGCCCCACGCGGGAGCAGAACACCGGGGAGCTGTTTTTT.